This is a list of T cell receptor beta chains from one sample in a study of blood T cells in healthy people across ages. Using its own MiXCR run on the 5' RACE reads, TCRdb lists one record per CDR3 protein. The sample includes approximately 1.5 million distinct CDR3 sequences, 34% of them seen just once. Sequencing was carried out using blood. The source is a woman under 40 in good health. Each CDR3 is given with its conserved first and last residue. Fields, in order: V gene, clone size, D gene, J gene, CDR3 protein, CDR3 DNA. A D gene is named only where the DNA matches it firmly. Rows may omit the clone size; those that give it use once, few, many or a size class.

V gene: TRBV28
clone size: NA
D gene: NA
J gene: TRBJ2-7
CDR3 protein: CASSFTGAVSYNEQYF
CDR3 DNA: TGTGCCAGCAGTTTTACGGGAGCAGTCTCCTACAATGAGCAGTACTTC

V gene: TRBV21-1
clone size: NA
D gene: NA
J gene: TRBJ2-1
CDR3 protein: CASSKGGQVILYEQFF
CDR3 DNA: TGTGCCAGCAGCAAAGGCGGACAGGTTATTCTATACGAGCAGTTCTTC

V gene: TRBV20-1
clone size: many
D gene: NA
J gene: TRBJ2-7
CDR3 protein: CSARAGSLYEQYF
CDR3 DNA: TGCAGTGCGCGGGCCGGATCTCTCTACGAGCAGTACTTC

V gene: TRBV20-1
clone size: NA
D gene: NA
J gene: TRBJ1-4
CDR3 protein: CSARDHGIKNEKLFF
CDR3 DNA: TGCAGTGCTAGAGATCACGGGATAAAGAATGAAAAACTGTTTTTT

V gene: TRBV9
clone size: few
D gene: NA
J gene: TRBJ2-1
CDR3 protein: CASSPTGLYNEQFF
CDR3 DNA: TGTGCCAGCAGCCCGACGGGGCTTTACAATGAGCAGTTCTTC

V gene: TRBV9
clone size: few
D gene: TRBD2
J gene: TRBJ2-7
CDR3 protein: CASSTTWSSGGHEQYF
CDR3 DNA: TGTGCCAGCAGCACAACCTGGAGTAGCGGGGGCCACGAGCAGTACTTC

V gene: TRBV6-2/TRBV6-3
clone size: few
D gene: TRBD2
J gene: TRBJ2-5
CDR3 protein: CASSYTLAGVQETQYF
CDR3 DNA: TGTGCCAGCAGTTATACCCTAGCGGGGGTACAAGAGACCCAGTACTTC

V gene: TRBV6-5
clone size: NA
D gene: NA
J gene: TRBJ1-2
CDR3 protein: CASISGTRSNYGYTF
CDR3 DNA: TGTGCCAGCATATCCGGGACACGTAGTAACTATGGCTACACCTTC

V gene: TRBV4-1
clone size: many
D gene: TRBD2
J gene: TRBJ2-7
CDR3 protein: CASSQKSLSGYEQYF
CDR3 DNA: TGCGCCAGCAGCCAAAAATCTCTTAGCGGGTACGAGCAGTACTTC

V gene: TRBV6-2/TRBV6-3
clone size: NA
D gene: NA
J gene: TRBJ2-1
CDR3 protein: CASSYSEKFYEQFF
CDR3 DNA: TGTGCCAGCAGTTACTCGGAGAAGTTCTATGAGCAGTTCTTC

V gene: TRBV7-9
clone size: few
D gene: NA
J gene: TRBJ2-7
CDR3 protein: CASSRSRTLREAQYF
CDR3 DNA: TGTGCCAGCAGCCGGAGCAGGACTTTAAGGGAGGCCCAGTACTTC

V gene: TRBV11-2
clone size: NA
D gene: TRBD1
J gene: TRBJ1-3
CDR3 protein: CASRQNRGPGNTIYF
CDR3 DNA: TGTGCCAGCAGACAAAACAGGGGGCCTGGAAACACCATATATTTT

V gene: TRBV6-5
clone size: NA
D gene: TRBD1
J gene: TRBJ2-5
CDR3 protein: CASSSGTGGILQETQYF
CDR3 DNA: TGTGCCAGCAGTTCCGGGACAGGGGGGATTCTTCAAGAGACCCAGTACTTC

V gene: TRBV10-3
clone size: NA
D gene: NA
J gene: TRBJ2-5
CDR3 protein: CAISVMGTTTEQYF
CDR3 DNA: TGTGCCATCAGTGTTATGGGGACAACGACAGAGCAGTACTTC

V gene: TRBV5-5
clone size: NA
D gene: TRBD2
J gene: TRBJ2-3
CDR3 protein: CASSTQIAGPITDTQYF
CDR3 DNA: TGTGCCAGCAGCACACAGATAGCGGGCCCTATTACAGATACGCAGTATTTT

V gene: TRBV6-2/TRBV6-3
clone size: NA
D gene: NA
J gene: TRBJ1-2
CDR3 protein: CASSRTTGRVNYGYTF
CDR3 DNA: TGTGCCAGCAGTCGGACAACTGGACGGGTAAACTATGGCTACACCTTC

V gene: TRBV5-1
clone size: few
D gene: NA
J gene: TRBJ2-3
CDR3 protein: CASGGSSRDTQYF
CDR3 DNA: TGCGCCAGCGGGGGGAGTTCTAGAGATACGCAGTATTTT

V gene: TRBV3-1
clone size: NA
D gene: NA
J gene: TRBJ1-3
CDR3 protein: CASSQGGETFSGNTIYF
CDR3 DNA: TGTGCCAGCAGCCAAGGGGGCGAGACCTTCTCTGGAAACACCATATATTTT

V gene: TRBV4-2
clone size: few
D gene: TRBD1
J gene: TRBJ1-1
CDR3 protein: CASSSPRGLNTEAFF
CDR3 DNA: TGTGCCAGCAGCTCACCGAGGGGGCTGAACACTGAAGCTTTCTTT

V gene: TRBV5-1
clone size: few
D gene: TRBD2
J gene: TRBJ2-5
CDR3 protein: CASSRGLAGKETQYF
CDR3 DNA: TGCGCCAGCTCTCGGGGACTAGCGGGGAAAGAGACCCAGTACTTC

V gene: TRBV7-9
clone size: NA
D gene: NA
J gene: TRBJ2-3
CDR3 protein: CASSPDRDLADTQYF
CDR3 DNA: TGTGCCAGCAGCCCTGACAGGGACTTAGCAGATACGCAGTATTTT

V gene: TRBV28
clone size: NA
D gene: NA
J gene: TRBJ2-7
CDR3 protein: CASRSFRVYEQYF
CDR3 DNA: TGTGCCAGCAGGTCATTCAGGGTCTACGAGCAGTACTTC

V gene: TRBV30
clone size: NA
D gene: NA
J gene: TRBJ2-1
CDR3 protein: CACLNGYEQFF
CDR3 DNA: TGTGCCTGCCTAAATGGGTATGAGCAGTTCTTC

V gene: TRBV30
clone size: NA
D gene: NA
J gene: TRBJ2-5
CDR3 protein: CAWSTGQSETQYF
CDR3 DNA: TGTGCCTGGAGTACCGGACAGTCGGAGACCCAGTACTTC

V gene: TRBV2
clone size: NA
D gene: TRBD2
J gene: TRBJ2-3
CDR3 protein: CASSDERGGMGLTDTQYF
CDR3 DNA: TGTGCCAGCAGTGACGAGCGGGGGGGGATGGGGTTGACAGATACGCAGTATTTT

V gene: TRBV28
clone size: NA
D gene: NA
J gene: TRBJ2-1
CDR3 protein: CASSWGRSSYNEQFF
CDR3 DNA: TGTGCCAGCAGTTGGGGACGAAGCTCCTACAATGAGCAGTTCTTC

V gene: TRBV12-3/TRBV12-4
clone size: NA
D gene: NA
J gene: TRBJ2-7
CDR3 protein: CASSSGLSCEQYF
CDR3 DNA: TGTGCCAGCAGCTCAGGGTTATCCTGCGAGCAGTACTTC

V gene: TRBV12-3/TRBV12-4
clone size: NA
D gene: TRBD1
J gene: TRBJ1-2
CDR3 protein: CASSSTRDSRYGYTF
CDR3 DNA: TGTGCCAGCAGTTCTACTAGGGACAGTCGTTATGGCTACACCTTC

V gene: TRBV2
clone size: few
D gene: TRBD1
J gene: TRBJ2-7
CDR3 protein: CASRDYIGQGLNSYEQYF
CDR3 DNA: TGTGCCAGCAGGGATTATATAGGACAGGGGCTGAATTCCTACGAGCAGTACTTC